Listed below are T cell receptor beta chains from one sample, sequenced in a study of CD8 T cells in Susac syndrome. TCRdb re-analysed the immunoSEQ multiplex PCR reads in MiXCR, keeping a single row per CDR3 protein. This sample has under 300,000 distinct CDR3 sequences; 95% to 97% occur once, and the top ten carry about 0.095%. Specimen: CD4+ T cells from PBMCs. These TCRs come from a human donor with Susac syndrome. Both conserved end residues are part of each CDR3. D genes are given only for firm matches. Size is omitted from some rows. Given values are once, few, many or a class for expanded clones.

v_call: TRBV30
j_call: TRBJ2-5
d_call: TRBD2
clone_size: -
cdr3_aa: CAWSRASGSSETQYF
cdr3_nt: TGTGCCTGGAGTCGGGCTAGCGGGAGTAGTGAGACCCAGTACTTC

v_call: TRBV12-3/TRBV12-4
j_call: TRBJ2-5
d_call: -
clone_size: -
cdr3_aa: CASSPTRGETQYF
cdr3_nt: TGTGCCAGCAGTCCCACTAGGGGCGAGACCCAGTACTTC

v_call: TRBV7-3
j_call: TRBJ1-1
d_call: -
clone_size: few
cdr3_aa: CASSSSMNTEAFF
cdr3_nt: TGTGCCAGCAGCTCCAGCATGAACACTGAAGCTTTCTTT

v_call: TRBV30
j_call: TRBJ1-1
d_call: TRBD1
clone_size: -
cdr3_aa: CAYGDRANTEAFF
cdr3_nt: TGTGCCTACGGAGACAGGGCGAACACTGAAGCTTTCTTT

v_call: TRBV9
j_call: TRBJ2-1
d_call: -
clone_size: -
cdr3_aa: CASSAGLMSYNEQFF
cdr3_nt: TGTGCCAGCAGCGCAGGACTAATGTCCTACAATGAGCAGTTCTTC

v_call: TRBV7-3
j_call: TRBJ2-5
d_call: -
clone_size: once
cdr3_aa: CASSPVVAAQETQYF
cdr3_nt: TGTGCCAGCAGCCCCGTAGTAGCGGCCCAAGAGACCCAGTACTTC

v_call: TRBV5-6
j_call: TRBJ2-6
d_call: -
clone_size: -
cdr3_aa: CASSPRWSLPTVSGANVLTF
cdr3_nt: TGTGCCAGCAGCCCCCGGTGGAGCCTTCCAACAGTCTCTGGGGCCAACGTCCTGACTTTC

v_call: TRBV30
j_call: TRBJ2-5
d_call: -
clone_size: -
cdr3_aa: CAWSQDYLETQYF
cdr3_nt: TGTGCCTGGAGTCAGGACTACCTGGAGACCCAGTACTTC

v_call: TRBV3-1
j_call: TRBJ2-1
d_call: TRBD2
clone_size: -
cdr3_aa: CASSRSGSVSYNEQFF
cdr3_nt: TGTGCCAGCAGCCGTAGCGGGAGTGTCTCCTACAATGAGCAGTTCTTC

v_call: TRBV9
j_call: TRBJ2-1
d_call: TRBD2
clone_size: -
cdr3_aa: CASSGGLAATTYNEQFF
cdr3_nt: TGTGCCAGCAGCGGGGGACTAGCGGCGACTACCTACAATGAGCAGTTCTTC

v_call: TRBV4-1
j_call: TRBJ1-5
d_call: TRBD1
clone_size: -
cdr3_aa: CASAYDRVQNQPQHF
cdr3_nt: TGCGCCAGCGCTTACGACAGGGTACAGAATCAGCCCCAGCATTTT

v_call: TRBV7-2
j_call: TRBJ2-7
d_call: TRBD1
clone_size: -
cdr3_aa: CASSKPGQGFEQYF
cdr3_nt: TGTGCCAGCAGCAAACCGGGACAGGGGTTCGAGCAGTACTTC

v_call: TRBV15
j_call: TRBJ2-7
d_call: -
clone_size: -
cdr3_aa: CATSRDLVADEQYF
cdr3_nt: TGTGCCACCAGCAGAGATCTGGTAGCGGACGAGCAGTACTTC

v_call: TRBV27
j_call: TRBJ2-3
d_call: -
clone_size: -
cdr3_aa: CASSLLIGPDTQYF
cdr3_nt: TGTGCCAGCAGTTTACTAATCGGACCAGATACGCAGTATTTT

v_call: TRBV28
j_call: TRBJ2-3
d_call: TRBD2
clone_size: once
cdr3_aa: CASRPAGVSTDTQYF
cdr3_nt: TGTGCCAGCAGGCCAGCGGGAGTGTCCACAGATACGCAGTATTTT

v_call: TRBV29-1
j_call: TRBJ1-2
d_call: -
clone_size: -
cdr3_aa: CSVEFQGYSGYTF
cdr3_nt: TGCAGCGTTGAATTTCAAGGTTATTCGGGCTACACCTTC

v_call: TRBV12-3/TRBV12-4
j_call: TRBJ2-1
d_call: -
clone_size: -
cdr3_aa: CASSFWGVGNEQFF
cdr3_nt: TGTGCCAGCAGTTTCTGGGGAGTTGGGAATGAGCAGTTCTTC

v_call: TRBV29-1
j_call: TRBJ1-5
d_call: -
clone_size: -
cdr3_aa: CSAARTDNQPQHF
cdr3_nt: TGCAGCGCCGCGAGGACGGACAATCAGCCCCAGCATTTT

v_call: TRBV29-1
j_call: TRBJ2-1
d_call: TRBD2
clone_size: -
cdr3_aa: CSITRGLAYNEQFF
cdr3_nt: TGCAGCATCACCCGGGGACTAGCCTACAATGAGCAGTTCTTC

v_call: TRBV6-2/TRBV6-3
j_call: TRBJ2-7
d_call: TRBD1
clone_size: once
cdr3_aa: CASSWGDRVYEQYF
cdr3_nt: TGTGCCAGCAGTTGGGGGGACAGGGTCTACGAGCAGTACTTC

v_call: TRBV20-1
j_call: TRBJ2-5
d_call: TRBD1
clone_size: -
cdr3_aa: CSAPAGTGAPETQYF
cdr3_nt: TGCAGTGCTCCCGCCGGGACAGGGGCTCCGGAGACCCAGTACTTC

v_call: TRBV20-1
j_call: TRBJ2-7
d_call: TRBD1
clone_size: once
cdr3_aa: CSASPGTGPYYEQYF
cdr3_nt: TGCAGTGCTAGTCCCGGGACAGGGCCCTATTACGAGCAGTACTTC

v_call: TRBV6-5
j_call: TRBJ2-2
d_call: TRBD2
clone_size: -
cdr3_aa: CASSYWGGTGELFF
cdr3_nt: TGTGCCAGCAGTTACTGGGGAGGGACCGGGGAGCTGTTTTTT

v_call: TRBV5-1
j_call: TRBJ1-2
d_call: -
clone_size: -
cdr3_aa: CASSFTPQNYGYTF
cdr3_nt: TGCGCCAGCAGCTTCACCCCCCAGAACTATGGCTACACCTTC

v_call: TRBV7-3
j_call: TRBJ2-3
d_call: -
clone_size: -
cdr3_aa: CASSLRTITDTQYF
cdr3_nt: TGTGCCAGCAGCTTAAGGACCATCACAGATACGCAGTATTTT

v_call: TRBV9
j_call: TRBJ2-1
d_call: -
clone_size: -
cdr3_aa: CASSGPLSGSSYNEQFF
cdr3_nt: TGTGCCAGCAGCGGGCCCCTCTCCGGGAGCTCCTACAATGAGCAGTTCTTC

v_call: TRBV20-1
j_call: TRBJ1-5
d_call: -
clone_size: -
cdr3_aa: CSAETTQFSNQPQHF
cdr3_nt: TGCAGTGCAGAGACTACACAATTTAGCAATCAGCCCCAGCATTTT

v_call: TRBV5-1
j_call: TRBJ2-2
d_call: TRBD1
clone_size: -
cdr3_aa: CASSVPGTDTGELFF
cdr3_nt: TGCGCCAGCAGCGTACCAGGGACAGACACCGGGGAGCTGTTTTTT

v_call: TRBV20-1
j_call: TRBJ2-7
d_call: -
clone_size: -
cdr3_aa: CSANPTGTTYEQYF
cdr3_nt: TGCAGTGCTAACCCCACCGGGACGACCTACGAGCAGTACTTC

v_call: TRBV2
j_call: TRBJ1-3
d_call: -
clone_size: -
cdr3_aa: CASGFRDQGNTIYF
cdr3_nt: TGTGCCAGCGGATTCCGGGACCAAGGAAACACCATATATTTT

v_call: TRBV6-5
j_call: TRBJ2-7
d_call: -
clone_size: -
cdr3_aa: CASRPSWTHSHEQYF
cdr3_nt: TGTGCCAGCAGACCCTCCTGGACACATAGTCACGAGCAGTACTTC

v_call: TRBV15
j_call: TRBJ2-4
d_call: TRBD2
clone_size: -
cdr3_aa: CATSRYFQSGTSEYIQYF
cdr3_nt: TGTGCCACCAGCAGATACTTTCAATCCGGGACTAGCGAGTACATTCAGTACTTC

v_call: TRBV6-5
j_call: TRBJ2-5
d_call: TRBD2
clone_size: -
cdr3_aa: CASSQDGLAGSGPYF
cdr3_nt: TGTGCCAGCAGCCAGGACGGGTTAGCGGGCTCAGGCCCGTACTTC

v_call: TRBV6-5
j_call: TRBJ2-1
d_call: TRBD1
clone_size: once
cdr3_aa: CASSYRQGNIHEQFF
cdr3_nt: TGTGCCAGCAGTTACCGACAGGGAAACATTCATGAGCAGTTCTTC

v_call: TRBV6-5
j_call: TRBJ2-7
d_call: -
clone_size: -
cdr3_aa: CASRNNGAYEQYF
cdr3_nt: TGTGCCAGCCGAAATAACGGGGCCTACGAGCAGTACTTC

v_call: TRBV30
j_call: TRBJ1-2
d_call: -
clone_size: -
cdr3_aa: CAWRGLYNYGYTF
cdr3_nt: TGTGCCTGGCGGGGCCTTTATAACTATGGCTACACCTTC

v_call: TRBV10-3
j_call: TRBJ2-1
d_call: -
clone_size: -
cdr3_aa: CAISVQYNEQFF
cdr3_nt: TGTGCCATCAGTGTTCAGTACAATGAGCAGTTCTTC

v_call: TRBV9
j_call: TRBJ2-1
d_call: -
clone_size: -
cdr3_aa: CASSTRSGGNEQFF
cdr3_nt: TGTGCCAGCAGCACCCGAAGTGGGGGCAATGAGCAGTTCTTC

v_call: TRBV20-1
j_call: TRBJ2-1
d_call: TRBD2
clone_size: -
cdr3_aa: CSARREVMNEQFF
cdr3_nt: TGCAGTGCGAGACGGGAGGTGATGAATGAGCAGTTCTTC

v_call: TRBV20-1
j_call: TRBJ2-7
d_call: TRBD2
clone_size: -
cdr3_aa: CSAGGDLAASSYEQYF
cdr3_nt: TGCAGTGCTGGAGGAGACCTAGCGGCTTCCTCCTACGAGCAGTACTTC

v_call: TRBV11-3
j_call: TRBJ2-5
d_call: -
clone_size: -
cdr3_aa: CASSFGHGETQYF
cdr3_nt: TGTGCCAGCAGCTTTGGGCATGGAGAGACCCAGTACTTC

v_call: TRBV29-1
j_call: TRBJ1-5
d_call: -
clone_size: -
cdr3_aa: CSAREHSNQPQHF
cdr3_nt: TGCAGCGCCAGGGAGCATAGCAATCAGCCCCAGCATTTT